The clone carrying this T cell receptor beta chain was counted once. The data originate from a study of long-term antiretroviral therapy in people with HIV. Germline V gene lookup returns CDR1 SGHRS and CDR2 YFSETQ. V trimming: 0 bases; J trimming: 0 bases; junction bases outside the gene matches: 3. This CDR3 is 16 amino acids long. The assay used was immunoSEQ (version v3.0), run at survey level. This table comes from immunoSEQ multiplex PCR, and its TCRdb copy is limited to in-frame clones, with some not included. The data hold 24,000 or so clones, with around 82% observed a single time. The chain employs TRBV5-1 and TRBJ2-1, with TRBD1 matching over 7 bases. The origin of this receptor is a man between 18 and 29 years old with HIV. The sample in question was unsorted PBMCs, obtained 3 years after starting antiretroviral therapy. CDR3 in amino acids: CASSLVGQSSYNEQFF. CDR3 nucleotide sequence: TGCGCCAGCAGCTTGGTGGGACAGAGCTCCTACAATGAGCAGTTCTTC.